This T cell receptor beta chain was profiled in a study of cytomegalovirus exposure and HLA in healthy donors. Notes on the study in general: Several of the most significant clusters appeared, in a later analysis, to be linked to common viral pathogens. The later analysis indicated that the majority of CMV-associated TCR beta chains appeared HLA-restricted.

The PCR made use of 60 Vbeta and 13 Jbeta primers. Clones were read by immunoSEQ multiplex PCR, and TCRdb kept only the in-frame ones, dropping some. Of roughly 200,000 clones in the sample, about 80% were seen once. The donors were healthy bone marrow donors. A word on this clone: Its antigen is currently unknown.

CDR3 size: 15 residues. The ends were cut back, 3 bases at V and 0 bases at J, with 11 bases in the middle. Per germline, CDR1 SNHLY and CDR2 FYNNEI. The sequence was collected from a woman aged 40 to 50 in good health and CMV-seronegative. V and J are TRBV2 and TRBJ1-2; a weak D match, TRBD1 (6 bases). The specimen was PBMCs. CDR3 nucleotides: TGTGCCAGCAGTGAGTACAGGGCCACTAACTATGGCTACACCTTC. Its translation is CASSEYRATNYGYTF.